What follows are 13 T cell receptor beta chains derived from one specimen sequenced in a study of shared clonotypes between healthy human individuals (dated by TCRdb to 2019 to 2021). CD8 naive samples were obtained by positive selection for CCR7 among CD45RO-negative cells, yielding a CD45RA+CCR7+ population from which TemRA cells were excluded. Library construction relied on the immunoSEQ multiplex PCR assay. Held by TCRdb, this immuneACCESS table contains in-frame sequences only and omits some clones. Under half of the omission traces to an unresolved V gene where checked; the cause of the rest is unknown. The sample includes more than 500,000 clones, with roughly 95% observed a single time. The top ten constitute about 0.11% of the sample. Sequenced: naive CD8+ T cells sorted from blood. The sample's cell subset or site, from its label and the paper: CD45RA+CCR7+. These receptors came from a woman in her 30s in good health.

V is TRBV28 and J is TRBJ2-2; 7 nucleotides match TRBD1. Germline V lookup: CDR1 MDHEN, CDR2 SYDVKM. The CDR3 extends over 15 amino acids. J gave up 2 bases and V 6 bases, and 6 bases lay outside the gene matches. The CDR3 DNA reads as TGTGCCAGCAGCCCGACAGGGAAAAACACCGGGGAGCTGTTTTTT. Translated: CASSPTGKNTGELFF.

CDR3 in amino acids: CASSYLAGGNEQFF. In DNA, the CDR3 is TGTGCCAGCAGTTACCTAGCGGGAGGCAATGAGCAGTTCTTC. This chain connects TRBV7-9 to TRBJ2-1; TRBD2 aligns across 11 bases. Germline CDR1 is SEHNR and CDR2 is FQNEAQ (reference sequence). The J segment lost 6 bases and the V segment lost 6 bases, leaving 4 bases of the junction unmatched. The CDR3 contains 14 residues. Variable domain in full (rest from reference TRBV7-9 and TRBJ2-1): DTGVSQNPRHKITKRGQNVTFRCDPISEHNRLYWYRQTLGQGPEFLTYFQNEAQLEKSRLLSDRFSAERPKGSFSTLEIQRTEQGDSAMYLCASSYLAGGNEQFFGPGTRLTVL.

This sequence joins TRBV7-6 and TRBJ2-1; no definite D call. Germline CDR1 is SGHVS and CDR2 is FNYEAQ. The CDR3 consists of 11 residues. Trimming removed 0 bases at V and 6 bases at J, with 0 bases between. The CDR3 nucleotides read TGTGCCAGCAGCTTAGCCAATGAGCAGTTCTTC. Its protein is CASSLANEQFF.

To note about this clone: Within the sample, other DNA sequences also encode this same CDR3. The chain combines TRBV2 with TRBJ2-5, with a weak D call TRBD1 (6 bases). Germline CDR1 and CDR2: SNHLY and FYNNEI. The CDR3 length is 12 residues. Trimming took off 10 bases at V and 3 bases at J, with 12 bases between the two ends. The CDR3 bases are TGTGCCACTAATCCAGGGGAAGAGACCCAGTACTTC. It is translated as CATNPGEETQYF.

The V call is TRBV9, the J call TRBJ2-3, with D tentatively TRBD1 (5 bases). The CDR3 length is 14 residues. V shed 4 bases and J shed 3 bases, with 12 bases lying between them. CDR1 is SGDLS and CDR2 is YYNGEE in the germline V gene. The CDR3 is CASSPQSGTDTQYF. The DNA for the CDR3 is TGTGCCAGCAGCCCCCAGTCAGGGACAGATACGCAGTATTTT.

The genes are TRBV19 and TRBJ2-1, with 8 nucleotides matching TRBD2. The CDR3 totals 12 residues. Germline CDR1 reads LNHDA; CDR2 reads SQIVND (reference sequence). The junction had 2 bases not matched to a gene; V was cut back by 5 bases and J by 8 bases. CDR3 DNA: TGTGCCAGTAGTGTACTAGCGGATGAGCAGTTCTTC. Protein product: CASSVLADEQFF.

The chain joins TRBV28 to TRBJ2-7, with a possible D match to TRBD1 (6 bases). Deletions cut 7 bases from V and 2 bases from J, with 18 bases between. Germline CDR1 is MDHEN and CDR2 is SYDVKM. The CDR3 loop spans 15 amino acids. CDR3 loop: CASTGGRDTTYEQYF. The CDR3 bases are TGTGCCAGCACTGGAGGACGGGACACAACCTACGAGCAGTACTTC. The variable domain in full, with the rest retrieved from reference TRBV28 and TRBJ2-7, is DVKVTQSSRYLVKRTGEKVFLECVQDMDHENMFWYRQDPGLGLRLIYFSYDVKMKEKGDIPEGYSVSREKKERFSLILESASTNQTSMYLCASTGGRDTTYEQYFGPGTRLTVT.

With regard to this clone: Other nucleotide sequences in the sample specify the same CDR3. The chain combines TRBV30 with TRBJ2-1; 7 nucleotides align to TRBD2. V trimming: 0 bases; J trimming: 5 bases; junction bases outside the gene matches: 7. Germline V lookup: CDR1 GTSNPN, CDR2 SVGIG (reference sequence). This CDR3 is 15 amino acids long. Here the CDR3 reads CAWSVGLAANNEQFF. The CDR3, as DNA: TGTGCCTGGAGTGTAGGGCTAGCGGCGAACAATGAGCAGTTCTTC.

The chain uses TRBV27 and TRBJ2-7; the match to TRBD1 covers 7 bases. CDR1 and CDR2 (germline): MNHEY, SMNVEV (reference sequence). The CDR3 covers 14 residues. J was trimmed by 4 bases and V by 3 bases; bases with no gene match: 6. CDR3 nucleotide sequence: TGTGCCAGCAGTTTTGGGACAGAGCCATACGAGCAGTACTTC. Its protein is CASSFGTEPYEQYF.

V usage is TRBV7-8 and J usage is TRBJ2-7; 10 positions match TRBD1. Looked up from germline, CDR1 is SGHVS and CDR2 is FQNEAQ. Trimming cost V 5 bases and J 7 bases; bases outside gene matches: 8. The CDR3 covers 14 residues. CDR3 sequence (DNA): TGTGCCAGCAGCCCCCGACAGGGGGCGCGGGAGCAGTACTTC. Amino acid sequence: CASSPRQGAREQYF. Variable domain in full (rest from reference TRBV7-8 and TRBJ2-7): GAGVSQSPRYKVAKRGQDVALRCDPISGHVSLFWYQQALGQGPEFLTYFQNEAQLDKSGLPSDRFFAERPEGSVSTLKIQRTQQEDSAVYLCASSPRQGAREQYFGPGTRLTVT.

The CDR3 coding sequence is TGTGCCAGCAGCCAAGAGGTACAGTACGAGCAGTACTTC. It specifies CASSQEVQYEQYF. The rearrangement links TRBV4-2 to TRBJ2-7; D is ambiguous. Per germline, CDR1 LGHNA and CDR2 YNFKEQ. V was trimmed by 0 bases and J by 4 bases, leaving 7 bases between them. The CDR3 length is 13 residues.

The V call is TRBV13, the J call TRBJ2-7; D unclear. The CDR3 contains 11 residues. V shed 8 bases and J shed 5 bases, with 10 bases lying between them. From germline, CDR1 is PRHDT and CDR2 FYEKMQ (reference sequence). This CDR3 reads CASGILDEQYF. The CDR3, as DNA: TGTGCCAGCGGAATATTGGACGAGCAGTACTTC.

The V call is TRBV15, the J call TRBJ2-1; D remains ambiguous. The V end lost 3 bases, the J end lost 0 bases, and 15 bases lay between the germline ends. The CDR3 loop spans 17 amino acids. CDR1 is LNHNV, CDR2 YYDKDF, per germline (reference sequence). CDR3 bases: TGTGCCACCAGCAGGGATAGACTCGAAAGCTCCTACAATGAGCAGTTCTTC. This sequence encodes CATSRDRLESSYNEQFF.